One sample yielded the 23 T cell receptor beta chains listed below, sequenced in a study of cytomegalovirus exposure and HLA in healthy donors (dated by TCRdb to the late 2010s). The protocol used for the library was the immunoSEQ multiplex PCR assay. For the multiplex PCR, a mixture combining 60 forward primers for TCR Vbeta segments and 13 reverse primers for TCR Jbeta segments was used. TCRdb limited this immuneACCESS table to in-frame rearrangements with V and J called. A share of clones is missing; checked studies link under half to unresolved V genes, and the rest is unexplained. For this sample the table gives roughly 120,000 clones, of which about 80% were detected only once. The ten largest make up approximately 1% of the sample. Sequences were obtained from PBMCs. The origin of the receptors is a human donor in good health.

The chain uses TRBV5-1 and TRBJ1-1; D not certain. The CDR3 loop spans 14 amino acids. Trimming took 2 bases from V and 4 from J, leaving 12 bases between them. In germline, CDR1 is SGHRS, CDR2 YFSETQ. The CDR3 bases are TGCGCCAGCAGCTTTCGGGGAGGCGGCACTGAAGCTTTCTTT. Translated: CASSFRGGGTEAFF.

This rearrangement joins TRBV27 to TRBJ2-3, with D possibly matching TRBD1 (5 bases). Germline assignment: CDR1 MNHEY and CDR2 SMNVEV (reference sequence). The CDR3 is made up of 12 amino acids. Deletions cut 6 bases from V and 1 base from J, with 5 bases between. The CDR3 spells CASRGGTDTQYF. The CDR3, as DNA: TGTGCCAGCAGAGGGGGCACAGATACGCAGTATTTT.

This rearrangement joins TRBV6-6 to TRBJ2-3; the match to TRBD2 covers 7 bases. Germline CDR1 MNHNY, CDR2 SVGAGI (reference sequence). Trimming at V came to 9 bases and at J to 1 base, leaving 4 bases not matched to a gene. The CDR3 sequence is 13 residues long. The CDR3 reads CASRGERTDTQYF. In nucleotides, the CDR3 is TGTGCCAGTCGGGGGGAACGCACAGATACGCAGTATTTT.

The chain joins TRBV10-1 to TRBJ2-5, with D perhaps TRBD1 (5 bases). Germline CDR1 WNHNN, CDR2 SYGVQD (reference sequence). Trimming pared 2 bases from V and 4 bases from J, leaving 14 bases between. The CDR3 runs to 15 residues. The DNA of the CDR3 is TGCGCCAGCAGTGAGGTGGGAATGGGGCCAGAGACCCAGTACTTC. As protein: CASSEVGMGPETQYF.

This chain uses TRBV7-9 with TRBJ2-2; D may be TRBD1 (5 bases). V was cut by 5 bases and J by 5 bases, with 9 bases left in between. CDR1 is SEHNR and CDR2 is FQNEAQ in the germline V gene (reference sequence). This CDR3 has 13 amino acids. This CDR3 reads CASSGYRTGELFF. CDR3 DNA: TGTGCCAGCAGCGGGTACAGGACCGGGGAGCTGTTTTTT.

The V call is TRBV20-1, the J call TRBJ2-7; D ambiguous. Germline V CDR1 and CDR2: DFQATT, SNEGSKA (reference sequence). The germline V and J ends were trimmed by 3 bases and 3 bases, with 6 bases remaining between them. The CDR3 is 11 residues long. The CDR3, as DNA: TGCAGTGCTAGGCACAACTACGAGCAGTACTTC. Translated: CSARHNYEQYF.

This rearrangement joins TRBV7-9 to TRBJ2-7; D is unresolved. CDR1 and CDR2 from the germline V gene are SEHNR and FQNEAQ (reference sequence). V was trimmed by 3 bases and J by 6 bases, leaving 12 bases between them. The CDR3 sequence is 13 residues long. This CDR3 is CASSFSPALEQYF. CDR3 coding DNA: TGTGCCAGCAGCTTTAGCCCAGCCCTCGAGCAGTACTTC.

The V and J genes are TRBV7-2 and TRBJ2-6; 7 nucleotides align to TRBD1. V lost 3 bases and J lost 8; bases outside the gene matches: 4. The germline V gene encodes CDR1 SGHTA and CDR2 FQGNSA. CDR3 length: 14 amino acids. CDR3 coding DNA: TGTGCCAGCAGCTTTACAGGGGATACCAACGTCCTGACTTTC. As protein: CASSFTGDTNVLTF.

This chain joins TRBV20-1 and TRBJ2-7; maybe TRBD1 (6 bases). V was trimmed by 7 bases and J by 0 bases, leaving 7 bases between them. The CDR3 length is 11 residues. CDR1 and CDR2 (germline): DFQATT, SNEGSKA (reference sequence). CDR3 amino acids: CSGTDSYEQYF. The CDR3 DNA reads TGCAGTGGGACAGACTCCTACGAGCAGTACTTC.

This clone came up a few times. This rearrangement joins TRBV4-2 to TRBJ1-5; TRBD1 is a possible D gene (6 bases). Trimming left V 3 bases short and J 3 bases short, with 6 bases between. The V gene's germline CDR1 is LGHNA and CDR2 YNFKEQ. There are 13 residues in the CDR3. Here the CDR3 reads CASSQGHNQPQHF. The CDR3 DNA follows: TGTGCCAGCAGCCAGGGACACAATCAGCCCCAGCATTTT.

J is TRBJ2-1 and V is TRBV29-1, with 16 bases matching TRBD2. The CDR3 loop spans 17 amino acids. V lost 7 bases, J lost 8 bases, and 14 bases stayed unmatched. CDR1 is SQVTM, CDR2 ANQGSEA, per germline. The CDR3 DNA sequence: TGCAGCGGCTCCGGGACTAGCGGGGGGGCTGTGGTTCATGAGCAGTTCTTC. Translated: CSGSGTSGGAVVHEQFF.

The gene calls are TRBV7-9 and TRBJ1-2; a weak D match, TRBD1 (5 bases). Germline V gene data show CDR1 as SEHNR and CDR2 as FQNEAQ (reference sequence). This CDR3 has 19 residues. V lost 5 bases and J 3 bases, leaving 28 bases between the germline ends. The CDR3 nucleotides are TGTGCCAGCAGCCCAAATCTCCTCTCCGTCAGGGCTGAAGACTATGGCTACACCTTC. This encodes CASSPNLLSVRAEDYGYTF.

This clone was seen only once. The chain carries TRBV6-1 and TRBJ2-7; 7 nucleotides match TRBD2. Germline trimming cut 3 bases from V and 2 bases from J; bases unmatched to any gene: 1. This CDR3 has 13 residues. CDR1 and CDR2 from the germline V gene are MNHNS and SASEGT. CDR3 region: CASSDGTTYEQYF. CDR3 DNA: TGTGCCAGCAGTGATGGGACTACCTACGAGCAGTACTTC.

This sequence joins TRBV7-9 and TRBJ1-3; D call uncertain. Germline CDR1 and CDR2: SEHNR and FQNEAQ (reference sequence). Trimming took 5 bases from V and 2 from J, leaving 4 bases between them. The CDR3 is 12 residues long. Here the CDR3 DNA reads TGTGCCAGCAGCCCGGCTGGAAACACCATATATTTT. Translated, it gives CASSPAGNTIYF. The variable domain in full, completed from reference TRBV7-9 and TRBJ1-3, reads DTGVSQNPRHKITKRGQNVTFRCDPISEHNRLYWYRQTLGQGPEFLTYFQNEAQLEKSRLLSDRFSAERPKGSFSTLEIQRTEQGDSAMYLCASSPAGNTIYFGEGSWLTVV.

This clone showed up just a few times. The J gene is TRBJ1-5, the V gene TRBV6-5; D gene unclear. With 0 bases removed from V and 9 bases from J, the gap between germline ends came to 12 bases. Per the germline V gene, CDR1 is MNHEY and CDR2 is SVGAGI. CDR3 size: 14 residues. For the CDR3, the DNA is TGTGCCAGCAGTTACTCTTTCCCCGGCGGGCCCCAGCATTTT. It codes for CASSYSFPGGPQHF.

This clone has just a few counts. The chain is built from TRBV7-9 and TRBJ1-3; D is unresolved. Trimming cost V 5 bases and J 14 bases, with 19 bases left between them. CDR1 and CDR2 from the germline V gene are SEHNR and FQNEAQ (reference sequence). This CDR3 spans 13 amino acids. Here the CDR3 reads CASSPTDSKTLYF. The CDR3 coding sequence is TGTGCCAGCAGCCCAACCGATTCGAAAACATTATATTTT.

The rearrangement uses TRBV5-1 and TRBJ2-1, with TRBD2 identical over 11 bases. Germline CDR1 SGHRS, CDR2 YFSETQ. V dropped 0 bases and J dropped 6; count of bases not matched to a gene: 5. CDR3 length: 16 residues. CDR3 residues: CASSLVLAGGANEQFF. CDR3 bases: TGCGCCAGCAGCTTGGTCCTAGCGGGGGGCGCCAATGAGCAGTTCTTC.

The chain couples TRBV4-2 to TRBJ1-1; D possibly corresponds to TRBD1 (5 bases). Per the germline V gene, CDR1 is LGHNA and CDR2 is YNFKEQ. V was pared by 6 bases and J by 11 bases, with 16 bases between. This CDR3 comprises 12 residues. CDR3: CASSFPRGNAFF. The CDR3 region has the DNA TGTGCCAGCAGTTTCCCCCGGGGGAATGCTTTCTTT.

The chain combines TRBV29-1 with TRBJ2-5; D possibly corresponds to TRBD2 (6 bases). There are 13 residues in the CDR3. The germline CDR1 and CDR2 sequences are SQVTM and ANQGSEA. Trimming stripped 3 bases from V and 5 bases from J, with 13 bases between. CDR3 protein: CSVERGAGETQYF. For the CDR3, the DNA is TGCAGCGTTGAGCGCGGGGCAGGCGAGACCCAGTACTTC.

The V gene is TRBV5-4, the J gene TRBJ1-2, with D tentatively TRBD1 (5 bases). CDR1 is SGHNT, CDR2 YYREEE, per germline (reference sequence). Trimming took off 1 base at V and 4 bases at J, with 11 bases between the two ends. The CDR3 sequence is 14 residues long. The CDR3 bases are TGTGCCAGCAGCTTGTGGGGCCTGGGCTATGGCTACACCTTC. Protein product: CASSLWGLGYGYTF.

This chain joins TRBV6-1 and TRBJ2-4, with TRBD1 matching over 9 bases. CDR3 length: 19 residues. Germline V lookup: CDR1 MNHNS, CDR2 SASEGT. V dropped 3 bases and J dropped 6; count of bases not matched to a gene: 18. The CDR3 DNA is TGTGCCAGCAGTGAGTGGAAGATAATACAGGGGGCGCCGGGAAACATTCAGTACTTC. Its translation is CASSEWKIIQGAPGNIQYF.

The V call is TRBV28, the J call TRBJ2-5, with D uncertain. CDR1 and CDR2 from the germline V gene are MDHEN and SYDVKM. V shed 8 bases and J shed 1 base, with 20 bases lying between them. CDR3 length: 16 residues. The CDR3 here is CASATASPQTQETQYF. The CDR3 DNA follows: TGTGCCAGCGCCACCGCGTCCCCACAGACCCAAGAGACCCAGTACTTC.

The chain couples TRBV7-9 to TRBJ2-5; a possible D gene is TRBD2 (6 bases). Trimming took 3 bases from V and 4 from J, leaving 12 bases between them. Germline V lookup: CDR1 SEHNR, CDR2 FQNEAQ (reference sequence). There are 14 residues in the CDR3. The CDR3 DNA reads as TGTGCCAGCAGCTTCACTCGGGACTCAGAGACCCAGTACTTC. As protein: CASSFTRDSETQYF.